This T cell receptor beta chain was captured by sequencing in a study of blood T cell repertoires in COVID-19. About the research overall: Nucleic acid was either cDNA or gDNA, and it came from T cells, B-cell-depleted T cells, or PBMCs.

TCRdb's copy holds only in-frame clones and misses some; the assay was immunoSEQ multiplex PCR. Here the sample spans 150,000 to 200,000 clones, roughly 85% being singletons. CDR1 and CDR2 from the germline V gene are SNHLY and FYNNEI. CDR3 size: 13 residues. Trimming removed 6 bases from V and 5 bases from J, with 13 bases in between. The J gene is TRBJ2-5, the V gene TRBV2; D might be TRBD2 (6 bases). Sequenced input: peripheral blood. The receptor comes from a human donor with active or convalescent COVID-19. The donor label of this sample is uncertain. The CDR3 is CASSKGTQETQYF. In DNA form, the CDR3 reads TGTGCCAGCAGCAAGGGGACTCAGGAGACCCAGTACTTC.